This T cell receptor (beta chain) was sequenced for a study of shared clonotypes between healthy human individuals. TCRdb keeps only in-frame clones here, not all; method: immunoSEQ multiplex PCR. This table holds 1.6 million or so clones, 98% found once. This CDR3 spans 15 amino acids. CDR1 is MDHEN and CDR2 is SYDVKM in the germline V gene. V was trimmed by 6 bases and J by 4 bases, leaving 16 bases between them. The sample taken for sequencing was naive CD4+ T cells sorted from blood. Subset specified: CD45RA+ positively selected. This clonotype originated in a young man in good health. The rearrangement joins TRBV28 to TRBJ2-1; D uncertain. DNA of the CDR3: TGTGCCAGCAGCCCCATTCTGGGCGCGTACAATGAGCAGTTCTTC. It encodes CASSPILGAYNEQFF.